These 13 T cell receptor beta chains share one sample of origin, sequenced in a study of CD8+CD57+ T cells in acquired aplastic anemia. The patients chosen for sequencing had shown expansion of CD8+CD57+ cells (detected by flow cytometry). Genomic DNA templated the TCR beta VDJ and CDR3 profiling. A single record per CDR3 protein comes from TCRdb applying MiXCR to the reads. This table has 250,000 or so distinct CDR3 sequences, around 46% appearing once. Sequenced material: sorted CD4+, CD8+, or CD8+CD57+ T cells (not recorded which) from PBMCs. All receptors come from a human donor with aplastic anemia.

The chain recombines TRBV14 with TRBJ1-1; 9 bases align to TRBD1. Germline trimming cut 4 bases from V and 8 bases from J; bases unmatched to any gene: 5. The V gene's germline CDR1 is SGHDN and CDR2 FVKESK. The CDR3 length is 13 residues. The CDR3, as DNA: TGTGCCAGCAGCCTCACAGGACAGGGGGAAGCTTTCTTT. Translated: CASSLTGQGEAFF.

The chain has TRBV20-1 and TRBJ2-1; tentatively, D is TRBD2 (6 bases). Trimming cost V 3 bases and J 3 bases, with 12 bases left between them. Germline V gene data show CDR1 as DFQATT and CDR2 as SNEGSKA (reference sequence). This CDR3 spans 14 amino acids. The CDR3 nucleotides read TGCAGTGCTAGGGGAGGCTGGGGCTACAATGAGCAGTTCTTC. Translating it yields CSARGGWGYNEQFF.

CDR3 protein: CASSLGGLAGVYSYEQYF. Here the CDR3 DNA reads TGTGCCAGCAGCTTGGGTGGACTAGCGGGAGTTTACAGCTACGAGCAGTACTTC. The chain employs TRBV5-4 and TRBJ2-7, with 13 bases identical to TRBD2. The J segment lost 3 bases and the V segment lost 0 bases, leaving 9 bases of the junction unmatched. Germline lookup yields CDR1 SGHNT and CDR2 YYREEE (reference sequence). The CDR3 has 18 amino acids.

This clonotype was counted a single time. The chain has TRBV7-2 and TRBJ1-4; 7 nucleotides agree with TRBD1. With V trimmed by 5 bases and J by 1 base, 1 base remained unmatched. The length of the CDR3 is 14 residues. Germline V gene lookup returns CDR1 SGHTA and CDR2 FQGNSA. The CDR3 region is CASSPGGTNEKLFF. The DNA of the CDR3 is TGTGCCAGCAGCCCAGGGGGAACTAATGAAAAACTGTTTTTT.

This clonotype was found a few times. This chain links TRBV5-1 with TRBJ2-6; D gene unclear. Germline V gene data show CDR1 as SGHRS and CDR2 as YFSETQ. V was shortened by 4 bases and J by 0 bases, with 8 bases between the two germline ends. CDR3 length: 15 residues. In nucleotides, the CDR3 is TGCGCCAGCAGCGATGACACCTCTGGGGCCAACGTCCTGACTTTC. Residues: CASSDDTSGANVLTF. Using reference TRBV5-1 and TRBJ2-6 for the parts outside the CDR3, the full variable domain is KAGVTQTPRYLIKTRGQQVTLSCSPISGHRSVSWYQQTPGQGLQFLFEYFSETQRNKGNFPGRFSGRQFSNSRSEMNVSTLELGDSALYLCASSDDTSGANVLTFGAGSRLTVL.

This chain connects TRBV7-2 to TRBJ2-2, with D perhaps matching TRBD2 (5 bases). V was pared by 5 bases and J by 1 base, with 14 bases between. From germline, CDR1 is SGHTA and CDR2 FQGNSA. The CDR3 has 16 residues. CDR3 sequence reads: CASSPRKRENTGELFF. DNA for the CDR3: TGTGCCAGCAGCCCTCGGAAGAGGGAGAACACCGGGGAGCTGTTTTTT.

The chain combines TRBV24-1 with TRBJ2-3, with 14 bases identical to TRBD2. Germline trimming cut 3 bases from V and 4 bases from J; bases unmatched to any gene: 8. Germline assignment: CDR1 KGHDR and CDR2 SFDVKD. The CDR3 is 18 amino acids. The CDR3 sequence: CATSDTGLAGANADTQYF. CDR3 in DNA: TGTGCCACCAGTGATACGGGACTAGCGGGGGCCAACGCAGATACGCAGTATTTT.

The CDR3 DNA reads as TGTGCCAGCAAAGGGACAGGGGAGATAGTAGGAAACACCATATATTTT. It translates to CASKGTGEIVGNTIYF. J is TRBJ1-3 and V is TRBV7-9, with 10 bases aligning to TRBD1. In germline, CDR1 is SEHNR, CDR2 FQNEAQ (reference sequence). The CDR3 extends over 16 amino acids. V lost 7 bases and J lost 4; bases outside the gene matches: 10. Filled out from reference TRBV7-9 and TRBJ1-3, the complete variable domain reads DTGVSQNPRHKITKRGQNVTFRCDPISEHNRLYWYRQTLGQGPEFLTYFQNEAQLEKSRLLSDRFSAERPKGSFSTLEIQRTEQGDSAMYLCASKGTGEIVGNTIYFGEGSWLTVV.

The V call is TRBV5-5, the J call TRBJ2-1; D assignment may be TRBD1 or TRBD2 (6 bases each). The V and J ends lost 1 base and 4 bases respectively, with 12 bases between them. The CDR3 covers 15 residues. CDR1 is SGHKS and CDR2 is YYEKEE in the germline V gene (reference sequence). The CDR3 sequence is CASSLFGGAYNEQFF. CDR3 nucleotide sequence: TGTGCCAGCAGCTTGTTCGGGGGCGCATACAATGAGCAGTTCTTC.

The rearrangement joins TRBV27 to TRBJ2-7, with D maybe TRBD2 (6 bases). The CDR3 totals 14 residues. V lost 10 bases and J 3 bases, leaving 19 bases between the germline ends. Germline V gives CDR1 MNHEY, CDR2 SMNVEV (reference sequence). The CDR3 loop reads CATQDGGRGYEQYF. The CDR3 coding sequence is TGTGCCACCCAGGACGGGGGTAGGGGCTACGAGCAGTACTTC.

This chain uses TRBV6-5 with TRBJ2-2; unclear D gene. Trimming removed 0 bases from V and 0 bases from J, with 11 bases in between. Per germline, CDR1 MNHEY and CDR2 SVGAGI. There are 17 residues in the CDR3. The CDR3, as DNA: TGTGCCAGCAGTTACTCGAGAGCGCGCACGAACACCGGGGAGCTGTTTTTT. Protein product: CASSYSRARTNTGELFF.

The J gene is TRBJ2-3, the V gene TRBV30; 9 nucleotides match TRBD2. The CDR3 spans 14 residues. Germline trimming cut 5 bases from V and 5 bases from J; bases unmatched to any gene: 8. Germline V gene sequence: CDR1 GTSNPN, CDR2 SVGIG (reference sequence). The DNA for the CDR3 is TGTGCCTGGTCCGTACTAGCGGGCGGAGATACGCAGTATTTT. Its translation: CAWSVLAGGDTQYF.

The V call is TRBV10-3, the J call TRBJ2-7; 7 nucleotides align to TRBD2. CDR3 length: 18 amino acids. CDR1 and CDR2 from the germline V gene are ENHRY and SYGVKD. The V and J ends lost 2 bases and 3 bases, in that order; junction bases with no gene match: 16. The CDR3 DNA reads as TGTGCCATCAGTGAGCCGTATTCGGCGGGACTACGACACTACGAGCAGTACTTC. Amino acid sequence: CAISEPYSAGLRHYEQYF.